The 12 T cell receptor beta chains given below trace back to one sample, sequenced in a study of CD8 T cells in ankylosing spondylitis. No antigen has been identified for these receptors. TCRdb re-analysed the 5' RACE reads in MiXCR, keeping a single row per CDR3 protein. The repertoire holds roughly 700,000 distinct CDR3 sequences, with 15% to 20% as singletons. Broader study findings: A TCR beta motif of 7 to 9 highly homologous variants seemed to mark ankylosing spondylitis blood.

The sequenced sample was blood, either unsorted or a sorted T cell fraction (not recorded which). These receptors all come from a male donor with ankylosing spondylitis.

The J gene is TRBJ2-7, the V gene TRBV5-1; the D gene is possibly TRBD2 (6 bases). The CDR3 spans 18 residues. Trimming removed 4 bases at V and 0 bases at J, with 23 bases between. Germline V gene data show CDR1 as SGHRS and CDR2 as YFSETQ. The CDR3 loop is CASSQPGLQAGYSYEQYF. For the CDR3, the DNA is TGCGCCAGCAGCCAGCCGGGCCTCCAGGCGGGGTACTCCTACGAGCAGTACTTC.

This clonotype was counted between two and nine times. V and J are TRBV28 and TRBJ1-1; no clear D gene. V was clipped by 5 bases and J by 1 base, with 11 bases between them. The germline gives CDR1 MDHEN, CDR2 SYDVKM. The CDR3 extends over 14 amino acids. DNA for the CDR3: TGTGCCAGCAGTCTGACACGTACGAACACTGAAGCTTTCTTT. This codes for CASSLTRTNTEAFF.

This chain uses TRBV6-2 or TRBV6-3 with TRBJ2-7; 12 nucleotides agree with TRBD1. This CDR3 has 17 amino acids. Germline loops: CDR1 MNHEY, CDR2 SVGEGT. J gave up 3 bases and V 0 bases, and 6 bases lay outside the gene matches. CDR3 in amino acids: CASSYSPGQGANYEQYF. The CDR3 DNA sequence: TGTGCCAGCAGTTACTCCCCGGGACAGGGGGCTAACTACGAGCAGTACTTC.

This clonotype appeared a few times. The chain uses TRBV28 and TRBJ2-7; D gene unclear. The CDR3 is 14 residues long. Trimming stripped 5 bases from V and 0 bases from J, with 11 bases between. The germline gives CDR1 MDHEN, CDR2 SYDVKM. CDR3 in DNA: TGTGCCAGCAGTACACGGACGGTCTCCTACGAGCAGTACTTC. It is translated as CASSTRTVSYEQYF. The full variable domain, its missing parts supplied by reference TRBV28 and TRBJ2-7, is DVKVTQSSRYLVKRTGEKVFLECVQDMDHENMFWYRQDPGLGLRLIYFSYDVKMKEKGDIPEGYSVSREKKERFSLILESASTNQTSMYLCASSTRTVSYEQYFGPGTRLTVT.

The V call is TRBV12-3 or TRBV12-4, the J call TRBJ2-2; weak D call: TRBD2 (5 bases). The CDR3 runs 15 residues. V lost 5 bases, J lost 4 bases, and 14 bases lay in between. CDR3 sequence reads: CASSPPSGFTGELFF. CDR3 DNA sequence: TGTGCCAGCAGTCCCCCTTCGGGATTCACCGGGGAGCTGTTTTTT.

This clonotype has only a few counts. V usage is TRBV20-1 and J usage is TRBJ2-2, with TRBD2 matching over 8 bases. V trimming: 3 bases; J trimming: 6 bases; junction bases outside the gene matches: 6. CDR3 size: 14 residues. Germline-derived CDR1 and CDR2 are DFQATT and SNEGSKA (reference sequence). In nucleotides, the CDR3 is TGCAGTGCTAGTCCAGCGGGAGTGCCCGGGGAGCTGTTTTTT. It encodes CSASPAGVPGELFF.

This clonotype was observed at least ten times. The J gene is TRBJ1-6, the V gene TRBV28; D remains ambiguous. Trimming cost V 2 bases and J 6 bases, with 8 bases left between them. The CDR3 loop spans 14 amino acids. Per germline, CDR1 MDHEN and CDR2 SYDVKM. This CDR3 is CASSLGGTNSPLHF. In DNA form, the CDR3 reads TGTGCCAGCAGTTTAGGTGGCACTAATTCACCCCTCCACTTT.

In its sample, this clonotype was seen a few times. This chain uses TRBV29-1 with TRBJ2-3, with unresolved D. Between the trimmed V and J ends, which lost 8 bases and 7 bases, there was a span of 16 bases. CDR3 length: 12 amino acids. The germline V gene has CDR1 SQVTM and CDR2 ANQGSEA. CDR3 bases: TGCAGCTTACTGACACCCTTAAATACGCAGTATTTT. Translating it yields CSLLTPLNTQYF.

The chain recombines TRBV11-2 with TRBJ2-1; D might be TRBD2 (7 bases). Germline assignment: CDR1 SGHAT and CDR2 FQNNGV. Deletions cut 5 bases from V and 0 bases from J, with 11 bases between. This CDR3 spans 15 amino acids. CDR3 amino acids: CASSRGGPSYNEQFF. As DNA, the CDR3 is TGTGCCAGCAGCCGCGGGGGCCCCTCCTACAATGAGCAGTTCTTC.

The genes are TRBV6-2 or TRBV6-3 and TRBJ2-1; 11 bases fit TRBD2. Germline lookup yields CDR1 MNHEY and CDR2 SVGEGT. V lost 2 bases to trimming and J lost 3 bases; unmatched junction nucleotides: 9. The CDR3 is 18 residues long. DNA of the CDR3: TGTGCCAGCAGTTACCAGGGACTAGCGGCAGGATTCTACAATGAGCAGTTCTTC. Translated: CASSYQGLAAGFYNEQFF.

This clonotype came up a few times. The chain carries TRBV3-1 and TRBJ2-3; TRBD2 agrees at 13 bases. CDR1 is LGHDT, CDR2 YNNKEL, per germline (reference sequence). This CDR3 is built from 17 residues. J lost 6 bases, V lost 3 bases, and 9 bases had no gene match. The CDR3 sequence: CASSQGTSGTSDDTQYF. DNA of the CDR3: TGTGCCAGCAGCCAGGGGACTAGCGGGACTTCCGACGATACGCAGTATTTT.

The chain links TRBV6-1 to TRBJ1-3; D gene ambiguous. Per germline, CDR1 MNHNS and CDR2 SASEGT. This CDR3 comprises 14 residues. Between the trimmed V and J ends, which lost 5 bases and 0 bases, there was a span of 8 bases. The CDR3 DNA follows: TGTGCCAGCAGTCGACTGGACTCTGGAAACACCATATATTTT. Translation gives CASSRLDSGNTIYF.